The clone carrying this T cell receptor (beta chain) was seen many times. The data were taken from a study of low-dose radiotherapy and immunotherapy resistance in tumors. The germline CDR1 and CDR2 sequences are LNHDA and SQIVND (reference sequence). This CDR3 contains 15 residues. J was trimmed by 3 bases and V by 7 bases; bases with no gene match: 7. The time point here: before trial treatment. All of the donors were given nivolumab, ipilimumab, aspirin, low-dose cyclophosphamide and low-dose radiotherapy as part of RACIN, a single-arm trial. First-strand cDNA relied on TRAV- and TRBV-specific primers spanning alpha and beta chains. TCR amplification used 20 to 25 PCR cycles, a constant-region primer and a V-primer adapter. TCRdb re-derived calls from the reads in MiXCR, one entry per CDR3 protein. The table includes 80,000 to 95,000 distinct CDR3 sequences, under 9.5% detected once.

The sequence derives from a male donor with prostate cancer. Here the sequenced sample was PBMCs, taken before treatment. This chain joins TRBV19 and TRBJ2-2; 8 bases fit TRBD2. The CDR3: CASIVREGHTGELFF. CDR3 nucleotides: TGTGCCAGTATCGTCCGGGAGGGCCACACCGGGGAGCTGTTTTTT.